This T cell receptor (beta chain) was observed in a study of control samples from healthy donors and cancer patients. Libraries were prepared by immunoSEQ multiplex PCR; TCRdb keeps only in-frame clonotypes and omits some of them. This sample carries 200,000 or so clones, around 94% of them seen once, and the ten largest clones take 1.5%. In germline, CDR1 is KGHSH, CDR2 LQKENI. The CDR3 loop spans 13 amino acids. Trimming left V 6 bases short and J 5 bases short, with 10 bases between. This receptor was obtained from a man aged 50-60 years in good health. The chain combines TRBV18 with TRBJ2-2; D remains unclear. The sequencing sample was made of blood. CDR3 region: CASSRYSTGELFF. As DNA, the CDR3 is TGTGCCAGCTCCCGCTATTCTACCGGGGAGCTGTTTTTT.